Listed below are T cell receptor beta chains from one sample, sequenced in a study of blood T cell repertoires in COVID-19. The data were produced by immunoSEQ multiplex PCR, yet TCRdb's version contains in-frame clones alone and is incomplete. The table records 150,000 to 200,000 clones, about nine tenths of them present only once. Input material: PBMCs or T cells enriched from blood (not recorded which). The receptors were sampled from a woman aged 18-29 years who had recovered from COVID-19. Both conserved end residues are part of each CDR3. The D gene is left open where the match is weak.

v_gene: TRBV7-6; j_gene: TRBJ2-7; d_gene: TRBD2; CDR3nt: TGTGCCAGCAGCTCGGGACTAGGGCCCTACGAGCAGTACTTC; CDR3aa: CASSSGLGPYEQYF
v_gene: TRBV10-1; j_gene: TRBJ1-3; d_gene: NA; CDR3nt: TGCGCCAGCAGCCACGCTATTGCGGGAAACACCATATATTTT; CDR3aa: CASSHAIAGNTIYF
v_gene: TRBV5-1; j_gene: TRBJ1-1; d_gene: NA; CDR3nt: TGCGCCAGCAGCTGGGGCCCCCCCCCGGGTGAAGCTTTCTTT; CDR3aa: CASSWGPPPGEAFF
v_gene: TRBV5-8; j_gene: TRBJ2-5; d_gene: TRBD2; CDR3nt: TGTGCCAGCAGCCTGGGGCGACTAGCGGGAGTGGCGGCCCAAGAGACCCAGTACTTC; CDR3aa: CASSLGRLAGVAAQETQYF
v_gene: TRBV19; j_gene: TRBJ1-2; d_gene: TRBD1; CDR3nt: TGTGCCAGTAGTGAACAGGGGGTAGGTGGCTACACCTTC; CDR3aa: CASSEQGVGGYTF
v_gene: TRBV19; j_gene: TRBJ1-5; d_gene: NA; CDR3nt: TGTGCCAGTAGTATCGGCGGTCGTCAGCCCCAGCATTTT; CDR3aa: CASSIGGRQPQHF
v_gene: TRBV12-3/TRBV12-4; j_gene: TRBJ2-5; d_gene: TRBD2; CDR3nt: TGTGCCAGCAGTTCCACGGGGGGTGAGACCCAGTACTTC; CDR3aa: CASSSTGGETQYF
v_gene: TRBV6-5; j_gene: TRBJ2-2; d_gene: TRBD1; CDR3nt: TGTGCCAGCAGTCCTACAGGGGCCTACACCGGGGAGCTGTTTTTT; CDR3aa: CASSPTGAYTGELFF
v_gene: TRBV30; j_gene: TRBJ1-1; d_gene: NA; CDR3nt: TGTGCCTCTAGCCGGCTTATTGAAGCTTTCTTT; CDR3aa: CASSRLIEAFF
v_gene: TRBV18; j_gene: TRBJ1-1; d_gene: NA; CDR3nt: TGTGCCAGCTCTCTCAGGTCCGATCAGTACACTGAAGCTTTCTTT; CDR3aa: CASSLRSDQYTEAFF
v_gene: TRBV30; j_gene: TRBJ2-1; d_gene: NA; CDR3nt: TGTGCCTGGAGTGTAAGAACGGACAATGAGCAGTTCTTC; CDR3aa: CAWSVRTDNEQFF
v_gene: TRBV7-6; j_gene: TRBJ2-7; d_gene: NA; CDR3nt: TGTGCCAGCAGCTTTGGCGGGACGGGCGAGCAGTACTTC; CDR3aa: CASSFGGTGEQYF
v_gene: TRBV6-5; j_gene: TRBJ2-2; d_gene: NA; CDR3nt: TGTGCCAGCAGTTACTCTGCCCAGGGGACCACCGGGGAGCTGTTTTTT; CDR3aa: CASSYSAQGTTGELFF
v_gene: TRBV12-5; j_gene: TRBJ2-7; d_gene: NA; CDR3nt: TGTGCTAGTGGTTCCGACCCGGGCGGGACCTACTTC; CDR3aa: CASGSDPGGTYF
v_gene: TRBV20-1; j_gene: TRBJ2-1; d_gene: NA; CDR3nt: TGCAGTGCTAGTCTGGGGCTGGGCTCCTACAATGAGCAGTTCTTC; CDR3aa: CSASLGLGSYNEQFF
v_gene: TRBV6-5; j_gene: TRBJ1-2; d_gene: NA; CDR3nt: TGTGCCAGCAGCCGCGACAGGTCGTCGGGCTACACCTTC; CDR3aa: CASSRDRSSGYTF
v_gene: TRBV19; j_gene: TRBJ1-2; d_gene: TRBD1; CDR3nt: TGTGCCAGTAGTCCAGACAGGGATGGCTACACCTTC; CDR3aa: CASSPDRDGYTF
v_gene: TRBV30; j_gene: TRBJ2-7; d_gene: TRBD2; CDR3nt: TGTGCCTGGAGTGCCCCTCGGACTAGTTTAAGCCTGCGTGAGCAGTACTTC; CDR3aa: CAWSAPRTSLSLREQYF
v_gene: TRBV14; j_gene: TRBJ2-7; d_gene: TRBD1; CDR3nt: TGTGCCAGCAGCCACCCGGGACAGGGGGTAAAAGGCGAGCAGTACTTC; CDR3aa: CASSHPGQGVKGEQYF
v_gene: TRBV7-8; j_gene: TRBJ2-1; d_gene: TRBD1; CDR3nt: TGTGCCAGCAGCTTAGTTCGACAGGGGACAGAGCAGTTCTTC; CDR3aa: CASSLVRQGTEQFF
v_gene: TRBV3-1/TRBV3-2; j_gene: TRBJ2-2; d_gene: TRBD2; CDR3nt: TGTGCCAGCAGCCAAGACCTCCGACTAGCGACCACCGGGGAGCTGTTTTTT; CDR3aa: CASSQDLRLATTGELFF
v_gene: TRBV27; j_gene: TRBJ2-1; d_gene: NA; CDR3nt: TGTGCCAGCAGTTCCGAGTACTACAATGAGCAGTTCTTC; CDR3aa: CASSSEYYNEQFF
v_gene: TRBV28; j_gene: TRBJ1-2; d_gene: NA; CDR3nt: TGTGCCAGCAGACGAACAGGGAAACATCCCTATGGCTACACCTTC; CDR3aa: CASRRTGKHPYGYTF
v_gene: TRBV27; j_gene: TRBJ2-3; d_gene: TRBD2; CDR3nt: TGTGCCAGCATTTATAGCGGGGGTAGCACAGATACGCAGTATTTT; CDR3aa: CASIYSGGSTDTQYF
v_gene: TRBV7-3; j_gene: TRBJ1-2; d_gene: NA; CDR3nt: TGTGCCAGCAGCTTGGACATAAACTATGGCTACACCTTC; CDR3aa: CASSLDINYGYTF
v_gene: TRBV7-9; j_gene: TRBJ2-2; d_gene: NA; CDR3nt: TGTGCCAGCAGCTTTCGCTTCAGGCCTCGAGGGTTCAACCCCGGGGAGCTGTTTTTT; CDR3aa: CASSFRFRPRGFNPGELFF
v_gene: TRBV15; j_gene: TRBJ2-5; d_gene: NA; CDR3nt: TGTGCCACCAGCAAGTCACGGGAGACCCAGTACTTC; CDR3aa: CATSKSRETQYF
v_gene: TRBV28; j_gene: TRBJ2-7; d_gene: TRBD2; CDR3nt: TGTGCCAGCAGTTTCGGGGCGGGAGGTAGCTACGAGCAGTACTTC; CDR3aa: CASSFGAGGSYEQYF
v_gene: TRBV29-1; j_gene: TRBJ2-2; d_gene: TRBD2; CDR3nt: TGCAGCGGACGTAGCGGGGGGAACACCGGGGAGCTGTTTTTT; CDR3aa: CSGRSGGNTGELFF
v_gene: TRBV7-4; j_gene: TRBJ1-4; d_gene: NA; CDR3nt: TGTGCCAGCAGCCTATCGCTCCGTGAAAAACTGTTTTTT; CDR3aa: CASSLSLREKLFF
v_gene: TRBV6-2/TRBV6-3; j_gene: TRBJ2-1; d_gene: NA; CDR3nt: TGTGCCAGCAGTTACCCCAGACAGGTTGAGGTATATGAGCAGTTCTTC; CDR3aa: CASSYPRQVEVYEQFF
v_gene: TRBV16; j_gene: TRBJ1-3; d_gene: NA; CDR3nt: TGTGCCAGCAGCCAATCAGTGACAAACTCTGGAAACACCATATATTTT; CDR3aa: CASSQSVTNSGNTIYF